The rows below give T cell receptor beta chains drawn from one sample of a study of regulatory T cells in long-lasting Graves disease. TCRdb re-analysed the multiplex PCR reads in MiXCR, keeping a single row per CDR3 protein. Of 300,000 to 500,000 distinct CDR3 sequences in the sample, 20% to 25% are singletons; the top ten hold around 20%. Sample: peripheral blood mononuclear cells (PBMCs), taken when the disease was refractory, from a patient treated with antithyroid drugs. Receptors originate from a female donor with Graves disease. Each CDR3 is given with its conserved first and last residue. Fields, in order: CDR3 length, clone size, V gene, D gene, J gene, CDR3 DNA, CDR3 protein. The D gene is left open where the match is weak. A row's size may be missing; if present it is once, few, many or a size class.

CDR3 length: 14
clone size: many
V gene: TRBV12-3/TRBV12-4
D gene: -
J gene: TRBJ2-7
CDR3 DNA: TGTGCCAGCAGTTTAGGGGCAGGGGCGAACGAGCAGTACTTC
CDR3 protein: CASSLGAGANEQYF

CDR3 length: 14
clone size: -
V gene: TRBV3-1
D gene: -
J gene: TRBJ1-6
CDR3 DNA: TGTGCCAGCAGCCAAGAGCGGGGAAGATCACCCCTCCACTTT
CDR3 protein: CASSQERGRSPLHF

CDR3 length: 13
clone size: many
V gene: TRBV2
D gene: TRBD2
J gene: TRBJ2-2
CDR3 DNA: TGTGCCAGCATTCCGGGGGGCACCGGGGAGCTGTTTTTT
CDR3 protein: CASIPGGTGELFF

CDR3 length: 15
clone size: -
V gene: TRBV12-3/TRBV12-4
D gene: TRBD1
J gene: TRBJ2-1
CDR3 DNA: TGTGCCAGCAGTTTGAGACAGGGGGCTGGGAATGAGCAGTTCTTC
CDR3 protein: CASSLRQGAGNEQFF

CDR3 length: 14
clone size: -
V gene: TRBV18
D gene: -
J gene: TRBJ2-7
CDR3 DNA: TGTGCCAGCTCCCCCCGGACACTCTCCTACGAGCAGTACTTC
CDR3 protein: CASSPRTLSYEQYF

CDR3 length: 14
clone size: few
V gene: TRBV9
D gene: -
J gene: TRBJ2-5
CDR3 DNA: TGTGCCAGCAGCGTAGCTGGAGTTGAGGAGACCCAGTACTTC
CDR3 protein: CASSVAGVEETQYF

CDR3 length: 14
clone size: -
V gene: TRBV15
D gene: -
J gene: TRBJ2-5
CDR3 DNA: TGTGCCACCAGCAGAGGGGCTAGCAAAGAGACCCAGTACTTC
CDR3 protein: CATSRGASKETQYF

CDR3 length: 13
clone size: -
V gene: TRBV4-3
D gene: -
J gene: TRBJ1-1
CDR3 DNA: TGCGCCAGCAGCCACTCGACAGCTACTGAAGCTTTCTTT
CDR3 protein: CASSHSTATEAFF

CDR3 length: 15
clone size: -
V gene: TRBV6-2/TRBV6-3
D gene: TRBD1
J gene: TRBJ2-7
CDR3 DNA: TGTGCCAGCAGTAAGACTCCGGGACAGGGTTACGAGCAGTACTTC
CDR3 protein: CASSKTPGQGYEQYF

CDR3 length: 15
clone size: many
V gene: TRBV7-8
D gene: TRBD2
J gene: TRBJ2-5
CDR3 DNA: TGTGCCAGCACCGGGCGACTAGCAACCCCGGGGACCCAGTACTTC
CDR3 protein: CASTGRLATPGTQYF

CDR3 length: 16
clone size: -
V gene: TRBV6-1
D gene: -
J gene: TRBJ2-3
CDR3 DNA: TGTGCCAGCATTTCCCCCCCGGGGGCGAGCACAGATACGCAGTATTTT
CDR3 protein: CASISPPGASTDTQYF

CDR3 length: 15
clone size: many
V gene: TRBV7-2
D gene: -
J gene: TRBJ1-1
CDR3 DNA: TGTGCCAGCAGCTTAGCGCTGCCAGGGCGGACTGAAGTTTTCTTT
CDR3 protein: CASSLALPGRTEVFF

CDR3 length: 11
clone size: many
V gene: TRBV6-1
D gene: -
J gene: TRBJ2-7
CDR3 DNA: TGTGCCAGCAAGACGGGGTACGAGCAGTACTTC
CDR3 protein: CASKTGYEQYF

CDR3 length: 15
clone size: -
V gene: TRBV6-2/TRBV6-3
D gene: TRBD1
J gene: TRBJ1-5
CDR3 DNA: TGTGCCAGCAGCTTGTCTTTGACAGGGAATCAGCCCCAGCATTTT
CDR3 protein: CASSLSLTGNQPQHF

CDR3 length: 13
clone size: -
V gene: TRBV6-2/TRBV6-3
D gene: -
J gene: TRBJ1-1
CDR3 DNA: TGTGCCAGCAGTTATGACCCGGACACTGAAGCTTTCTTT
CDR3 protein: CASSYDPDTEAFF

CDR3 length: 16
clone size: many
V gene: TRBV27
D gene: TRBD2
J gene: TRBJ2-7
CDR3 DNA: TGTGCCAGCAGTCCGGGGACTAGCGGGAGGAACTACGAGCAGTACTTC
CDR3 protein: CASSPGTSGRNYEQYF

CDR3 length: 15
clone size: many
V gene: TRBV12-3/TRBV12-4
D gene: TRBD2
J gene: TRBJ2-1
CDR3 DNA: TGTGCCAGCAGTTTAAGCGGGATTAATTACAATGAGCAGTTCTTC
CDR3 protein: CASSLSGINYNEQFF

CDR3 length: 9
clone size: many
V gene: TRBV30
D gene: -
J gene: TRBJ1-2
CDR3 DNA: TGTGCCAGTGACTATGGCTACACCTTC
CDR3 protein: CASDYGYTF

CDR3 length: 12
clone size: many
V gene: TRBV12-3/TRBV12-4
D gene: -
J gene: TRBJ1-5
CDR3 DNA: TGTGCCAGCAGTCCCTCTAATCAGCCCCAGCATTTT
CDR3 protein: CASSPSNQPQHF

CDR3 length: 14
clone size: many
V gene: TRBV19
D gene: -
J gene: TRBJ1-4
CDR3 DNA: TGTGCCTGCCGACAAATTGGAACTAATGAAAAACTGTTTTTT
CDR3 protein: CACRQIGTNEKLFF

CDR3 length: 14
clone size: -
V gene: TRBV4-3
D gene: -
J gene: TRBJ1-1
CDR3 DNA: TGCGCCAGCAGCCAAGATCCACGGGGCACTGAAGCTTTCTTT
CDR3 protein: CASSQDPRGTEAFF

CDR3 length: 13
clone size: few
V gene: TRBV5-5
D gene: -
J gene: TRBJ1-1
CDR3 DNA: TGTGCCAGCAGCTTGGACTTGAACACTGGAGCTTTCTTT
CDR3 protein: CASSLDLNTGAFF

CDR3 length: 14
clone size: -
V gene: TRBV30
D gene: TRBD1
J gene: TRBJ1-3
CDR3 DNA: TGTGCCGGGGGACAGACCTCCTCTGGAAACACCATATATTTT
CDR3 protein: CAGGQTSSGNTIYF

CDR3 length: 16
clone size: many
V gene: TRBV28
D gene: TRBD1
J gene: TRBJ1-5
CDR3 DNA: TGTGCCAGCAGTCTCGGGACAGGGAGGGCCAATCAGCCCCAGCATTTT
CDR3 protein: CASSLGTGRANQPQHF

CDR3 length: 13
clone size: -
V gene: TRBV18
D gene: -
J gene: TRBJ1-1
CDR3 DNA: TGTGCCAGCTTACCCTCAGGGAGGACTGAAGCTTTCTTT
CDR3 protein: CASLPSGRTEAFF

CDR3 length: 17
clone size: many
V gene: TRBV12-3/TRBV12-4
D gene: TRBD2
J gene: TRBJ2-2
CDR3 DNA: TGTGCCAGCAGTGGGGGACTAGCGGGAGGAGACACCGGGGAGCTGTTTTTT
CDR3 protein: CASSGGLAGGDTGELFF

CDR3 length: 15
clone size: many
V gene: TRBV10-1
D gene: -
J gene: TRBJ2-2
CDR3 DNA: TGCGCCAGCAGTCCCTACAGGGAGCGCACCGGGGAGCTGTTTTTT
CDR3 protein: CASSPYRERTGELFF

CDR3 length: 16
clone size: few
V gene: TRBV7-2
D gene: -
J gene: TRBJ2-4
CDR3 DNA: TGTGCCAGCAGCTTAGTGGAACAAGGGTCCAAAAACATTCAGTACTTC
CDR3 protein: CASSLVEQGSKNIQYF

CDR3 length: 11
clone size: -
V gene: TRBV29-1
D gene: -
J gene: TRBJ2-7
CDR3 DNA: TGCAGCGTTCCGGAGGGTTACGAGCAGTACTTC
CDR3 protein: CSVPEGYEQYF

CDR3 length: 15
clone size: -
V gene: TRBV5-1
D gene: -
J gene: TRBJ2-5
CDR3 DNA: TGCGCCAGCAGCTTGGCCGGAGGGCCCCCCGAGACCCAGTACTTC
CDR3 protein: CASSLAGGPPETQYF

CDR3 length: 14
clone size: few
V gene: TRBV5-5
D gene: -
J gene: TRBJ1-4
CDR3 DNA: TGTGCCAGCAGCTTGGGGGGATTCCAGGAAAAACTGTTTTTT
CDR3 protein: CASSLGGFQEKLFF

CDR3 length: 16
clone size: few
V gene: TRBV27
D gene: -
J gene: TRBJ1-6
CDR3 DNA: TGTGCCAGCAGTTCGCCGTCCCCCCGGTTTGGTTCACCCCTCCACTTT
CDR3 protein: CASSSPSPRFGSPLHF

CDR3 length: 16
clone size: -
V gene: TRBV5-1
D gene: TRBD2
J gene: TRBJ2-7
CDR3 DNA: TGCGCCAGCAGCCCGAACCCTAGCGGGGCCACTAAAGAGCAGTACTTC
CDR3 protein: CASSPNPSGATKEQYF